This T cell receptor beta chain originates from a study of blood T cell repertoires in COVID-19. Across the whole study: T cells, B-cell-depleted T cells, or PBMCs supplied cDNA or gDNA.

Libraries were prepared by immunoSEQ multiplex PCR; TCRdb keeps only in-frame clonotypes and omits some of them. This sample carries roughly 180,000 clones, roughly four fifths of them seen once, and the ten largest clones take about an eighth. Study members were between about 18 and 100 years old and lived in 24 US regions. Cohorts were assigned according to the clinical history that participants reported. The recovered donors of Cohort 3 showed two negative PCRs, clearance, or symptom resolution. The CDR3 runs to 15 residues. V shed 0 bases and J shed 7 bases, with 14 bases lying between them. The germline gives CDR1 SGHRS, CDR2 YFSETQ.

The receptor was isolated from a man in his forties who had recovered from COVID-19. Sequenced material: PBMCs or T cells enriched from blood (not recorded which). This chain links TRBV5-1 with TRBJ1-5; TRBD1 is a possible D gene (6 bases). CDR3 in amino acids: CASSLDGTREQPQHF. In DNA form, the CDR3 reads TGCGCCAGCAGCTTGGATGGGACACGTGAACAGCCCCAGCATTTT.